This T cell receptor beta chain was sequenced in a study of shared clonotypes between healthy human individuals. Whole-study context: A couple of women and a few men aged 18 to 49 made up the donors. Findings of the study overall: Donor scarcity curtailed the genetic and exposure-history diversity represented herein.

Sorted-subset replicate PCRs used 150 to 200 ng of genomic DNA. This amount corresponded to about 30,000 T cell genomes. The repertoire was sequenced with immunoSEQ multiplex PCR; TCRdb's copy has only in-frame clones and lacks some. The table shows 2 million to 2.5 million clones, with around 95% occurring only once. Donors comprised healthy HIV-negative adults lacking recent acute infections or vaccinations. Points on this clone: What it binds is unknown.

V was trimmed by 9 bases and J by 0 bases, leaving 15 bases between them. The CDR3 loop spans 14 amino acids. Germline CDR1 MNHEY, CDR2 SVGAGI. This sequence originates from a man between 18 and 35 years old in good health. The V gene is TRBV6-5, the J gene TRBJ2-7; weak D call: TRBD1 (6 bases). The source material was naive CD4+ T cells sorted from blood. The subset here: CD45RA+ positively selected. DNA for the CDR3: TGTGCCAGTCATGCAGGGGCAAGCTCCTACGAGCAGTACTTC. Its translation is CASHAGASSYEQYF.